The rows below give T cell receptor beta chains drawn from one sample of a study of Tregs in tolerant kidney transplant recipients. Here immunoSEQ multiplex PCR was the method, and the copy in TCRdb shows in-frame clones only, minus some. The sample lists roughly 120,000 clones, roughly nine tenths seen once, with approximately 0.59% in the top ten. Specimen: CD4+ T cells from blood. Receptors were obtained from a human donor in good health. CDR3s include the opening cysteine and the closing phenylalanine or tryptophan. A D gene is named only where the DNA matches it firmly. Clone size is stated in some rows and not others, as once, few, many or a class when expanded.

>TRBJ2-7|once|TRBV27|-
TGTGCCAGCAGTTCGCATCTCAGGGGAAGCCCCTACGAGCAGTACTTC
CASSSHLRGSPYEQYF
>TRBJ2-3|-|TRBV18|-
TGTGCCAGCTCACCACTAAGGGACACAGATACGCAGTATTTT
CASSPLRDTDTQYF
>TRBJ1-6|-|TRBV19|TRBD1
TGTGCCAGTTCGGGACAGAACAATTCACCCCTCCACTTT
CASSGQNNSPLHF
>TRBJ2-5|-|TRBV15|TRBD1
TGTGCCACCAGCGACAGGGGTCTCACCCAAGAGACCCAGTACTTC
CATSDRGLTQETQYF
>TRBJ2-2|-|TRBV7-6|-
TGTGCCAGCAGCTCCCGAGGAACGGGCACCGGGGAGCTGTTTTTT
CASSSRGTGTGELFF
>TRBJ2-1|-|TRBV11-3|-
TGTGCCAGCAGCTTAGCAAGAGGGCGCAGGGCCGATGAGCAGTTCTTC
CASSLARGRRADEQFF
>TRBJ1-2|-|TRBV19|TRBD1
TGTGCCAGTAAGGACAGGGTAGACTATGGCTACACCTTC
CASKDRVDYGYTF
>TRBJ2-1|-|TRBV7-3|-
TGTGCCAGCAGTAGAGGACAGCTTAACACTTACAATGAGCAGTTCTTC
CASSRGQLNTYNEQFF
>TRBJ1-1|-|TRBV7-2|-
TGTGCCAGCAGCTTAATTCCGGGGAACACTGAAGCTTTCTTT
CASSLIPGNTEAFF
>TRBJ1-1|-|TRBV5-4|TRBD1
TGTGCCAGCAGCTTGGAGACAGGGGCCGGAGGAGCTTTCTTT
CASSLETGAGGAFF